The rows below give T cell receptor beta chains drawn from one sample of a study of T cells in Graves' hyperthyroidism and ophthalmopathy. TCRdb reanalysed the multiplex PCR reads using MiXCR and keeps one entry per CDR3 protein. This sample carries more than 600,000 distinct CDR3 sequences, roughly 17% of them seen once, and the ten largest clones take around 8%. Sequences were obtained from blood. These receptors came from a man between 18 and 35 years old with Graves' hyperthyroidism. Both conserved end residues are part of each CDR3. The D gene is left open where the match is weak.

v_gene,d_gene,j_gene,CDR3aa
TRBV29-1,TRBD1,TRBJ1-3,CSARTGGPSGNTIYF
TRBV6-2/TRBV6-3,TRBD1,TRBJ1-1,CASSSYRGGAEAFF
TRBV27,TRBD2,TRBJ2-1,CASSLLASGRSSNEQFF
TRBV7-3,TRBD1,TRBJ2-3,CASSPRDRGRGDTQYF
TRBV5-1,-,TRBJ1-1,CASSWATGGEAFF
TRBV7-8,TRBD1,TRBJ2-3,CASSLATGANTDTQYF
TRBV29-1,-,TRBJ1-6,CGAVQGPPSYNSPLHF
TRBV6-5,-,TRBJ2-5,CASSYHGSEETQYF
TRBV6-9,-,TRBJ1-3,CASSYGQGGNTIYF
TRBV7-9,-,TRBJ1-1,CASSLGYEAFF
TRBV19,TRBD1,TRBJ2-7,CASSPNRGPYEQYF
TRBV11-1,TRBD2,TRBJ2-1,CASTRGAGEAEQFF
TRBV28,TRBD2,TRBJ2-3,CASSYGGLRDTQYF
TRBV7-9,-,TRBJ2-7,CASSLAHKTARNEQYF
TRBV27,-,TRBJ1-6,CASSLSLPYNSPLHF
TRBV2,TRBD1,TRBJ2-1,CASSPLGQGVYNEQFF
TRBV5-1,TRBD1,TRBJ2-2,CASSLAGTGGFCIF
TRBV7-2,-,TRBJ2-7,CASSAGGKYRAMYEQYF
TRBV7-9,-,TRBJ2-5,CASSGGPGQQETQYF
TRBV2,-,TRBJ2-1,CASGGNEQFF
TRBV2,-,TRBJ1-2,CASRGGPAFNYGYTF
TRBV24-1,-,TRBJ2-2,CATSDLSRGTGELFF
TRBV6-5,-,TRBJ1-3,CASSYSGRAGNTIYF
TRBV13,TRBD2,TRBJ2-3,CASSSQTSGNPDTQYF
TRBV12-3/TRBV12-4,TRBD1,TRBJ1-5,CASSPGQGAFWPQHF
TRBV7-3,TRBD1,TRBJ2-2,CASSGGGQGDTGELFF
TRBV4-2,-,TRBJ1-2,CASSQGGPRGYTF
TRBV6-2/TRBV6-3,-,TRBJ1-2,CATADRTSSYGYTF
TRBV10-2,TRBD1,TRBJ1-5,CASSEAGGWNQPQHF
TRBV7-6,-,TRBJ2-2,CASSQRMANTGELFF
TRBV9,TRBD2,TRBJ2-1,CASSAGASGRGEQFF
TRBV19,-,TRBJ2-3,CASSMGISTDTQYF
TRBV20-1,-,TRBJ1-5,CSARDPGRPNRPQHF
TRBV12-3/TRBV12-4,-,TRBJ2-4,CASSPSHIQYF
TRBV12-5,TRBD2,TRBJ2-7,CASGLLAATYEQYF
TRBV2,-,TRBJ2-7,CASSFRQAGGEQYF
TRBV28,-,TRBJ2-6,CASSPRGGITGANVLTF
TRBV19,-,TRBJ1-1,CATRLSQVTEAFF
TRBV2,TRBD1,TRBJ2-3,CASRAWTGKEGTDTQYF
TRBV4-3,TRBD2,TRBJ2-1,CASSSRAGGSLSYNEQFF
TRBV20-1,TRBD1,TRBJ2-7,CSAKQPGGVYEQYF
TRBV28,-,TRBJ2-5,CASRIAEAQETQYF
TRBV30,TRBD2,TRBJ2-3,CAWSVGLAGKTDTQYF
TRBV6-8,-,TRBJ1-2,CASTQPPEVYGYTF
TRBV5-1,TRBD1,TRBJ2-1,CASSPGQGHGEQFF
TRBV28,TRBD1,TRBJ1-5,CASSSFLDRGEPQHF
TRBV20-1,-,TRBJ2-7,CSAREGRVTYEQYF
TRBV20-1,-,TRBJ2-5,CSARDSWVGLALQETQYF
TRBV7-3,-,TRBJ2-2,CASSPRETGELFF
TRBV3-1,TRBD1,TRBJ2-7,CASSHGTGGTEQYF
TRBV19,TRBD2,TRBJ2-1,CASSDPGLAGYNEQFF
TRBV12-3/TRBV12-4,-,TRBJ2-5,CASSSHRDAGRRAPQETQYF
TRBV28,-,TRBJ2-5,CASSGTTQETQYF
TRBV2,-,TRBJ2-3,CASSETLFSSVPDTQYF
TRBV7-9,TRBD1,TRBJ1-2,CASSSTDRGRFGYTF